The TCR beta chain under discussion was sequenced for a study of T-cell memory formation after mild COVID-19 (dated by TCRdb to about 2021). Study-wide context: TCR sequence clusters from the two donors were found to be largely donor specific. In a couple of donors, T-cell clones that expanded and contracted after mild COVID-19 were tracked by sequencing TCRalpha and TCRbeta repertoires over time. The cohort comprised two young, previously healthy adult volunteers, one female and one male. What the work shows at the level of the full study, not this receptor alone: Only a couple of mild cases were covered by the study, and larger cohorts that include severe cases with pre-infection samples were considered necessary. Some responding clones were detected in pre-infection memory, which suggested that pre-existing cross-reactive memory T cells had joined the SARS-CoV-2 response. Balanced CD4/CD8 phenotypes were observed for clones contracting from day 15 to 85, whereas a bias towards CD4+ was observed for a second wave of clones expanding from day 15 to 37. Contracting CD4+ clones were located mainly in the CM and EM memory subsets, whereas CD8+ clones were found to be enriched in EMRA. SARS-CoV-2 specificity of the second-wave clones peaking on day 37 was not confirmed.

The CDR3, from cysteine to phenylalanine, totals 14 residues. Just the 42-base CDR3 DNA is kept, in frame starting at base 1. Based on the germline V gene, the CDR1 and CDR2 sequences are SGHTA and FQGTGA. The germline ends are 16 bases apart after V is trimmed by 5 bases and J by 8 bases. This clonotype showed up just a few times. No antigen is known for it. No much larger clonotype is one base removed from it; base qualities were not supplied. Sequencing was performed on an Illumina NovaSeq 6000. cDNA libraries for TCRalpha and TCRbeta were prepared by 5'RACE using constant-segment primers, with sample barcodes and unique molecular identifiers added. RNA was extracted from every sample with Trizol reagent. The libraries were amplified in two PCR steps, and the second step added a second sample barcode and Illumina TruSeq adapters. Libraries were sequenced on an Illumina NovaSeq with 2 x 150 bp paired-end reads. As for the original processing: Demultiplexing of reads and collapsing into UMI-guided consensus sequences were performed with migec v1.2.7. Using mixcr v2.1.11, UMI consensuses were aligned to TRA and TRB V and J templates and then assembled into clonotypes. Expanded or contracted clonotypes were those called significant by both edgeR and NoisET, with noise models trained on biological replicates. edgeR calls used a false discovery rate-adjusted p below 0.01 and a log2 fold-change threshold of 1. As an exploratory analysis of dynamics, PCA with hierarchical clustering was applied to max-normalized trajectories of the 1000 most abundant clonotypes. Separately sequenced CD4+ and CD8+ repertoires were used to assign the CD4 or CD8 phenotype of responding clones. TCRdb trimmed public reads at Q25 via fastp, called clones via MiXCR and kept in-frame beta chains. Each record represents a unique CDR3 protein, reported with the most common genes and DNA among its rows. TCRdb assigned the V and J calls; the authors' analysis was not used. The sample records 500,000 to 550,000 distinct CDR3 sequences, approximately 20% of which are singletons. The top ten clones comprise around an eighth of the sample.

Ficoll-Paque density gradient centrifugation was the method used to isolate PBMCs. The material sequenced was PBMCs or a T cell subset sorted from them (not recorded which). The receptor comes from an adult woman who had mild COVID-19 (a few samples of this study predate the infection). The sample titles of this study are shuffled in the database, so cell type and time point are left out; the donor was told from shared clones. This sequence uses TRBV7-3 and TRBJ2-1; the D region possibly corresponds to TRBD2 (7 bases align). The CDR3 protein: CASSLEGGTDEQFF. The DNA reads as follows: TGTGCCAGCAGCCTCGAGGGGGGGACGGATGAGCAGTTCTTC.